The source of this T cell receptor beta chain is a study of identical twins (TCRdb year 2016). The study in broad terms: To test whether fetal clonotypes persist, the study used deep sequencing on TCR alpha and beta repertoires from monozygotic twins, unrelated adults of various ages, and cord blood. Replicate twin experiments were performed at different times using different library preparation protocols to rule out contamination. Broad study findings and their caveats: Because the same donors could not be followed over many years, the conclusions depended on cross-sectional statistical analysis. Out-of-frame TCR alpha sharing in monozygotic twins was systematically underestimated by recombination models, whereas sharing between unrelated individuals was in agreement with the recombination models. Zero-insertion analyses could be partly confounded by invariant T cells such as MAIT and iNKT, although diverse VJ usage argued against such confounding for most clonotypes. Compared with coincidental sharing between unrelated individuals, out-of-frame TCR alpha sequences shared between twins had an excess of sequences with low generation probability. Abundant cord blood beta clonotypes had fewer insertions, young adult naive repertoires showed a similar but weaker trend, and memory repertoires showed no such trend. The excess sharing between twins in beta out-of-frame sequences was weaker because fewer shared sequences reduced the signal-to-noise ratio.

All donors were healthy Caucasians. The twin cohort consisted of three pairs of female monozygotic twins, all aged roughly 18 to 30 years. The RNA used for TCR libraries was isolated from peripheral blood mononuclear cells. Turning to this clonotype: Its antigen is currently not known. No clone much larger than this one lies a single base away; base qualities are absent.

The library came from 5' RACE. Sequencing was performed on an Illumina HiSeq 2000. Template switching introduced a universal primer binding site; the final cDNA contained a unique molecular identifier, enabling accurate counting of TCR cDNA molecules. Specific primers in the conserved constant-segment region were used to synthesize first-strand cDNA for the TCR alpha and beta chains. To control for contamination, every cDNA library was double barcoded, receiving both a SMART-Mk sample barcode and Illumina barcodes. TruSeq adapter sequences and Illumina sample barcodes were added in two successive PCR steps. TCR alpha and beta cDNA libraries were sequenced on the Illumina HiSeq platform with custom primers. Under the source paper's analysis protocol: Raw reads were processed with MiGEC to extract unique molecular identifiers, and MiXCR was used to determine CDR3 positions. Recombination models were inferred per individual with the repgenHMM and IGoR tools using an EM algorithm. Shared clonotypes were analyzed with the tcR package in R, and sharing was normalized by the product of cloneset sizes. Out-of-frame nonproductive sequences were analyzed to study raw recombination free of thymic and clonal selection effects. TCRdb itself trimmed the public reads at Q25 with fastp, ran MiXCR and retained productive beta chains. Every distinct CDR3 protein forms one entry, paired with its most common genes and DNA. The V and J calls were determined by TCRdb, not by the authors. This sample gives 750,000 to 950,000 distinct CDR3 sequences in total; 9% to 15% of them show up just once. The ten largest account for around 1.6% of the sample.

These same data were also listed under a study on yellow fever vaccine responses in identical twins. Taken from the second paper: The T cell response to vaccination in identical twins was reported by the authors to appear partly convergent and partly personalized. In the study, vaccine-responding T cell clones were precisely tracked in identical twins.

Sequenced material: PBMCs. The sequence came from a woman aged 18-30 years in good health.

The bases are TGTGCCAGCAGGGCCGCTGGACAGTCCTACAATGAGCAGTTCTTC. Translated, this gives CASRAAGQSYNEQFF. The sequence is built from TRBV6-2 or TRBV6-3 and TRBJ2-1; the D region possibly corresponds to TRBD1 (6 bases align). From its cysteine to its phenylalanine, the CDR3 spans 15 amino acids. Just the 45-base CDR3 DNA is kept, in frame starting at base 1. V is shortened by 6 bases, J by 1 base, and the region joining them spans 13 bases. CDR1 and CDR2 were assigned from the germline V gene as MNHEY and SVGEGT.